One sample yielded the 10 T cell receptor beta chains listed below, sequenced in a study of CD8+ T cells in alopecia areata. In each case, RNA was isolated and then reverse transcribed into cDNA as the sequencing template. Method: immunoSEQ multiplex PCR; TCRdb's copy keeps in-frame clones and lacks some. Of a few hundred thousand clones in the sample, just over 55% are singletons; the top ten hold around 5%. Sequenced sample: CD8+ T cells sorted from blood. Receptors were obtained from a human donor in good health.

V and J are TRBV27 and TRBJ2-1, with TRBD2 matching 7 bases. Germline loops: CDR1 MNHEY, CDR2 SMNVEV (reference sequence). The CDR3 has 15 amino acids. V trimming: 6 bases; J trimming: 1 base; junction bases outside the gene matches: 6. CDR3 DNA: TGTGCCAGCAGCCGACTAGCAGAATCCTACAATGAGCAGTTCTTC. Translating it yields CASSRLAESYNEQFF.

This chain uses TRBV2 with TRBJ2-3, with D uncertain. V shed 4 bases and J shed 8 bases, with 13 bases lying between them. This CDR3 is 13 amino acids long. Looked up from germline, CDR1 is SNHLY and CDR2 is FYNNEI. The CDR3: CASSGDLTGTQYF. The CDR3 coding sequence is TGTGCCAGCAGTGGAGACCTCACCGGTACGCAGTATTTT.

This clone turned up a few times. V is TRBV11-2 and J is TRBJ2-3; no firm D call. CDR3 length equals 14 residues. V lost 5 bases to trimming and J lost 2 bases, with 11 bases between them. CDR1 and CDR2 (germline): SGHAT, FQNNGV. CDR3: CASSPVAPTDTQYF. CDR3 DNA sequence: TGTGCCAGCAGCCCCGTTGCTCCCACAGATACGCAGTATTTT. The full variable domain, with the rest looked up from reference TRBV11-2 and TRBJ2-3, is EAGVAQSPRYKIIEKRQSVAFWCNPISGHATLYWYQQILGQGPKLLIQFQNNGVVDDSQLPKDRFSAERLKGVDSTLKIQPAKLEDSAVYLCASSPVAPTDTQYFGPGTRLTVL.

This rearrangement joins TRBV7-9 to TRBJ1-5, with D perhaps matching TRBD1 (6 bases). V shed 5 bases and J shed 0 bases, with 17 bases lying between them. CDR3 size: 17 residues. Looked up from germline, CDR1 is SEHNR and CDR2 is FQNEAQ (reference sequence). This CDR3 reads CASSDIGGPYSNQPQHF. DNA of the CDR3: TGTGCCAGCAGCGACATAGGGGGTCCTTATAGCAATCAGCCCCAGCATTTT.

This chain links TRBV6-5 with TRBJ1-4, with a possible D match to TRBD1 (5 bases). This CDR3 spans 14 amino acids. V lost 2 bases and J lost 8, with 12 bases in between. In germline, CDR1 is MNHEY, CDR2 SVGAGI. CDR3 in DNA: TGTGCCAGCAGTTACAAGGACAAGGCCGAAAAACTGTTTTTT. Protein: CASSYKDKAEKLFF.

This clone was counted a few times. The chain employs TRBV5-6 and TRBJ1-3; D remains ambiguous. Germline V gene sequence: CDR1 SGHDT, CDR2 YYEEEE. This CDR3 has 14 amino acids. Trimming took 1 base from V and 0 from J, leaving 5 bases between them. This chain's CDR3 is CASSLPNSGNTIYF. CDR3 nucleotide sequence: TGTGCCAGCAGCTTGCCCAACTCTGGAAACACCATATATTTT.

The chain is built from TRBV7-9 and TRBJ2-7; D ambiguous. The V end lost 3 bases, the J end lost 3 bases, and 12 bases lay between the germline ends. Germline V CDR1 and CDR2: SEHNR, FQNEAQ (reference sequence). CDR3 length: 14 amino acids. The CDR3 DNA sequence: TGTGCCAGCAGCTTTAGTGTCAAGAGCTACGAGCAGTACTTC. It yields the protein CASSFSVKSYEQYF. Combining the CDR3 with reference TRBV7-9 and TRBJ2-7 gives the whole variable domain DTGVSQNPRHKITKRGQNVTFRCDPISEHNRLYWYRQTLGQGPEFLTYFQNEAQLEKSRLLSDRFSAERPKGSFSTLEIQRTEQGDSAMYLCASSFSVKSYEQYFGPGTRLTVT.

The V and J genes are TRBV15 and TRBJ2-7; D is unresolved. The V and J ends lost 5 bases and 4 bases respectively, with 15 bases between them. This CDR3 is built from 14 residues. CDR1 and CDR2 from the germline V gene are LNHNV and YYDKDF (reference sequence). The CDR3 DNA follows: TGTGCCACCAGCGGAGCCCCGAAAATTTACGAGCAGTACTTC. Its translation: CATSGAPKIYEQYF.

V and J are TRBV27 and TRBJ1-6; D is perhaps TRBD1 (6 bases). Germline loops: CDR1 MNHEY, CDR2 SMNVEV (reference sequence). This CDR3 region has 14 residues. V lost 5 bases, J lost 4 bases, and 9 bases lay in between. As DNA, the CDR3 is TGTGCCAGCAGTCTCAGGGGTTATAATTCACCCCTCCACTTT. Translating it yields CASSLRGYNSPLHF.

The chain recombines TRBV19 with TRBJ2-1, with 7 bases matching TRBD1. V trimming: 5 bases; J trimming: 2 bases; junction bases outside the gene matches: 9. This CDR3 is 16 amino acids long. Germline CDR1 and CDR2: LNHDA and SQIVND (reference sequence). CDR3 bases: TGTGCCAGTAGTGGGGACCGACAGGGCACCTACAATGAGCAGTTCTTC. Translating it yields CASSGDRQGTYNEQFF.